This T cell receptor beta chain emerged from a study of T cells in narcolepsy. Overall study: Healthy controls were enrolled alongside patients with narcolepsy type 1 or type 2. Study results and caveats: Same-patient CSF and blood CD4+ T cell clonotypes included HCRT-specific and TRIB2-specific autoreactive ones. Healthy controls reportedly lacked the autoreactive clonotypes serially found in patients' blood.

Libraries were prepared by immunoSEQ multiplex PCR; TCRdb keeps only in-frame clonotypes and omits some of them. The repertoire includes about 35,000 clones, 70% to 85% of them detected once, and roughly 2% sits in the top ten. In the case of this clone: What it binds is not known.

The V end lost 1 base, the J end lost 2 bases, and 10 bases lay between the germline ends. The CDR3 contains 15 residues. Germline V gene data show CDR1 as SGHTA and CDR2 as FQGNSA. The material sequenced was memory (CD45RA-) CD4+ T cells from blood. J is TRBJ2-3 and V is TRBV7-2; D gene ambiguous. The sequence was obtained from a human donor in good health. The CDR3, as DNA: TGTGCCAGCAGCTTAGTTGCTAAGGACACAGATACGCAGTATTTT. This sequence encodes CASSLVAKDTDTQYF.